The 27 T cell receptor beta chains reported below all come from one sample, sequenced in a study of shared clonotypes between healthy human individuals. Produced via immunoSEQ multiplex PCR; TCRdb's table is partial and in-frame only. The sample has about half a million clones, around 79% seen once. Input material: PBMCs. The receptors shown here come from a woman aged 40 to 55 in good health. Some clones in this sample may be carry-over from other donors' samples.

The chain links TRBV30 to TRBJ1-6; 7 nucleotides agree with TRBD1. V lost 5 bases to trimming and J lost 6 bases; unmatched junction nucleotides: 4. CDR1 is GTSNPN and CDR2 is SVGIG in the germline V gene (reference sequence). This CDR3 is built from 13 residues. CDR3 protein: CAWGDSPNSPLHF. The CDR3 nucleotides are TGTGCCTGGGGGGACAGCCCTAATTCACCCCTCCACTTT.

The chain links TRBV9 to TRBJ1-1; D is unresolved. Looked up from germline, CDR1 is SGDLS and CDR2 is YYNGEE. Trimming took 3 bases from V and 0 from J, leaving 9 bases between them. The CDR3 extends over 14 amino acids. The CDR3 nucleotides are TGTGCCAGCAGCGAGAGTGTTATGAACACTGAAGCTTTCTTT. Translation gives CASSESVMNTEAFF.

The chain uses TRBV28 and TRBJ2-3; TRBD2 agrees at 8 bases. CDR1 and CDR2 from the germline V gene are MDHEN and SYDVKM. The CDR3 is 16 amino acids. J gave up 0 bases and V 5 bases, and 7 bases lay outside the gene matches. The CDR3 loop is CASSAYSGISTDTQYF. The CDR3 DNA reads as TGTGCCAGCAGTGCGTATAGCGGGATTAGCACAGATACGCAGTATTTT.

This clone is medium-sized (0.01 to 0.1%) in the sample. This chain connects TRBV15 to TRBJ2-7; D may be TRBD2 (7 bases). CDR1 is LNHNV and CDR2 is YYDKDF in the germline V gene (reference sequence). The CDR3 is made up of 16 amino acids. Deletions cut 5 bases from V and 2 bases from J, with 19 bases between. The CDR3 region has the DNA TGTGCCACCAGCTTGCAAATGCGGGGGCCACCCTACGAGCAGTACTTC. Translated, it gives CATSLQMRGPPYEQYF.

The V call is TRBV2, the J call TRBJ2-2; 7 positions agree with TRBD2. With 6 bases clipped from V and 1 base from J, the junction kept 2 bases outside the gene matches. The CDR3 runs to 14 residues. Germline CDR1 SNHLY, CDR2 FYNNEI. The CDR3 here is CASRTSLNTGELFF. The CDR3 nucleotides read TGTGCCAGCAGGACTAGCCTGAACACCGGGGAGCTGTTTTTT. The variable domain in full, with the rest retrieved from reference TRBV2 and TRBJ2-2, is EPEVTQTPSHQVTQMGQEVILRCVPISNHLYFYWYRQILGQKVEFLVSFYNNEISEKSEIFDDQFSVERPDGSNFTLKIRSTKLEDSAMYFCASRTSLNTGELFFGEGSRLTVL.

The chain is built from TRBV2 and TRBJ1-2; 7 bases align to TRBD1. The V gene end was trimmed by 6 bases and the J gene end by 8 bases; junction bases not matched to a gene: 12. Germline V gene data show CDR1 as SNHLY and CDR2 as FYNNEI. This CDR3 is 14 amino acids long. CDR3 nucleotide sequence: TGTGCCAGCAGCTCCACGAGACAGGGTGACGGCTACACCTTC. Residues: CASSSTRQGDGYTF. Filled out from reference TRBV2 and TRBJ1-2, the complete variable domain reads EPEVTQTPSHQVTQMGQEVILRCVPISNHLYFYWYRQILGQKVEFLVSFYNNEISEKSEIFDDQFSVERPDGSNFTLKIRSTKLEDSAMYFCASSSTRQGDGYTFGSGTRLTVV.

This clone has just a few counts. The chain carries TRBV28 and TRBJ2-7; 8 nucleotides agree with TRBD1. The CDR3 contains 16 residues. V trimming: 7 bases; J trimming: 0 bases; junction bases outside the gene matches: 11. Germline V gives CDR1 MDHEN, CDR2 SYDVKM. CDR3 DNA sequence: TGTGCCAGCAACCTAAGTTCCGGGACAGGCTCCTACGAGCAGTACTTC. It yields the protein CASNLSSGTGSYEQYF.

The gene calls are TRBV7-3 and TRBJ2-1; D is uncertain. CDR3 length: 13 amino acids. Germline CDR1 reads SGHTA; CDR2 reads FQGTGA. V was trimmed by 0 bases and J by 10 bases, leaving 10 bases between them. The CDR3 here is CASSLTAWGEQFF. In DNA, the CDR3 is TGTGCCAGCAGCTTAACAGCTTGGGGAGAGCAGTTCTTC.

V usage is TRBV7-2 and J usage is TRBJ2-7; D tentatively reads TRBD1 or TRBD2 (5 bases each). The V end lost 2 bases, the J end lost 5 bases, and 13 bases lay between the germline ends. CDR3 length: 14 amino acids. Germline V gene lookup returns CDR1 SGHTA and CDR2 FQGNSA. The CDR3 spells CASSLQSRDHEQYF. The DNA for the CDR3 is TGTGCCAGCAGCTTACAGTCCAGGGACCACGAGCAGTACTTC.

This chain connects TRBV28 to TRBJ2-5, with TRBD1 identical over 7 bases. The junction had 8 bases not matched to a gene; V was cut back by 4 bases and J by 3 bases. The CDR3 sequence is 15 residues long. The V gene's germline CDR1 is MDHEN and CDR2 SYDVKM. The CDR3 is CASSSPGTAKETQYF. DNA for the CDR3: TGTGCCAGCAGTTCCCCTGGGACAGCCAAAGAGACCCAGTACTTC.

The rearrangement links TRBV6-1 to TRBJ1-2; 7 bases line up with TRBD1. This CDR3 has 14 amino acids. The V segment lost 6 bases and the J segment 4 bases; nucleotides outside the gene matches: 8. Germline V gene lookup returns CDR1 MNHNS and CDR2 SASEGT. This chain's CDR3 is CASSTDRATYGYTF. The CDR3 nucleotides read TGTGCCAGCAGCACTGACAGGGCCACCTATGGCTACACCTTC.

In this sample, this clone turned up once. The DNA of the CDR3 is TGCGCCAGCAGCCAATACGCGGGAGACGGGTCCTACGAGCAGTACTTC. Protein: CASSQYAGDGSYEQYF. The V and J genes are TRBV4-3 and TRBJ2-7; 7 nucleotides line up with TRBD2. With V trimmed by 2 bases and J by 1 base, 8 bases remained unmatched. CDR1 and CDR2 from the germline V gene are LGHNA and YSLEER. CDR3 size: 16 residues.

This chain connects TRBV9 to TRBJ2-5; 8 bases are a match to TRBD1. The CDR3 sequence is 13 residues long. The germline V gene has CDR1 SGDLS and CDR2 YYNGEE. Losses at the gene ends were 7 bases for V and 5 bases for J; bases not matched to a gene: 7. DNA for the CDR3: TGTGCCAGCTGCCGGACAGGGTGGGAGACCCAGTACTTC. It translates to CASCRTGWETQYF.

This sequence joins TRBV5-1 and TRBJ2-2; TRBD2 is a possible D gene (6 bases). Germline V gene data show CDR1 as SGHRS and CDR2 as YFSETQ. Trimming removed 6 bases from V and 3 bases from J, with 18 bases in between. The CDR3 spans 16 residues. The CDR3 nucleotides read TGCGCCAGCACCCTGAGGGTATTAGCGGACACCGGGGAGCTGTTTTTT. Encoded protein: CASTLRVLADTGELFF.

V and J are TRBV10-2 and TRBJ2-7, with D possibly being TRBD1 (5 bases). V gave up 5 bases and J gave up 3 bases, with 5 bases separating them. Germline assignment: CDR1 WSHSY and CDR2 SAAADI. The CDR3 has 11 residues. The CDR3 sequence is CASSRGYEQYF. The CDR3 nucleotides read TGCGCCAGCAGTAGGGGCTACGAGCAGTACTTC.

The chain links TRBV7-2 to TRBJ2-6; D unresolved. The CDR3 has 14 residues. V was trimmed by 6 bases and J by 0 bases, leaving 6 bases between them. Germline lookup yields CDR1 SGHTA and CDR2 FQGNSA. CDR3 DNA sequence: TGTGCCAGCAGTCGATTCTCTGGGGCCAACGTCCTGACTTTC. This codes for CASSRFSGANVLTF. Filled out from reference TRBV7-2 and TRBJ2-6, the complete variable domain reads GAGVSQSPSNKVTEKGKDVELRCDPISGHTALYWYRQSLGQGLEFLIYFQGNSAPDKSGLPSDRFSAERTGGSVSTLTIQRTQQEDSAVYLCASSRFSGANVLTFGAGSRLTVL.

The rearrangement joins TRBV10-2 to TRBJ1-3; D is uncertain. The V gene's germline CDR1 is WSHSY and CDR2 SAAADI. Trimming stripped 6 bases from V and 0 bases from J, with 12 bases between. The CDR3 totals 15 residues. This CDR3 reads CASRQTGSSGNTIYF. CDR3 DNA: TGCGCCAGCAGACAGACTGGGAGCTCTGGAAACACCATATATTTT.

CDR3 nucleotide sequence: TGTGCCAGCAGGGAACAGAAAAACATTCAGTACTTC. Its protein is CASREQKNIQYF. The chain combines TRBV28 with TRBJ2-4, with unresolved D. This CDR3 comprises 12 residues. Per the germline V gene, CDR1 is MDHEN and CDR2 is SYDVKM. V was pared by 6 bases and J by 4 bases, with 7 bases between.

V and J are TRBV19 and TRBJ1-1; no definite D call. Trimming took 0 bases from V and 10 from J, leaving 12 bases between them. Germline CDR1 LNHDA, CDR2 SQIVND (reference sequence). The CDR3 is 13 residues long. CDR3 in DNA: TGTGCCAGTAGTATAGACCCTAGGAGCCGAGCTTTCTTT. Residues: CASSIDPRSRAFF.

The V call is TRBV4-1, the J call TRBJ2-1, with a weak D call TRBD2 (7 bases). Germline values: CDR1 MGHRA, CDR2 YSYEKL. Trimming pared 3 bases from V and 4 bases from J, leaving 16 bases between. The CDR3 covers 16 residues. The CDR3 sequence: CASSQATGTKYNEQFF. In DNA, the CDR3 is TGCGCCAGCAGCCAGGCTACAGGGACTAAATACAATGAGCAGTTCTTC.

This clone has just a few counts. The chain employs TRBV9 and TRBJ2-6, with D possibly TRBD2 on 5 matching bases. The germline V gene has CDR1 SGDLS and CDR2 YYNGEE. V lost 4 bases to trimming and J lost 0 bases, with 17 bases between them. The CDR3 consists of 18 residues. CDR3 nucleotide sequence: TGTGCCAGCAGCCCAAGGCGAGCGGTGAACTCTGGGGCCAACGTCCTGACTTTC. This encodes CASSPRRAVNSGANVLTF. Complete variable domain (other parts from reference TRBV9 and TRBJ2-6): DSGVTQTPKHLITATGQRVTLRCSPRSGDLSVYWYQQSLDQGLQFLIQYYNGEERAKGNILERFSAQQFPDLHSELNLSSLELGDSALYFCASSPRRAVNSGANVLTFGAGSRLTVL.

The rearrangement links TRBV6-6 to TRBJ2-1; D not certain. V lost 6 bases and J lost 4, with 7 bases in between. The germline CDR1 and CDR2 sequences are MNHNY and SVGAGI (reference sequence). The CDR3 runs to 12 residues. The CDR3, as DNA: TGTGCCAGCAGCCGTGAATACAATGAGCAGTTCTTC. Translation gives CASSREYNEQFF.

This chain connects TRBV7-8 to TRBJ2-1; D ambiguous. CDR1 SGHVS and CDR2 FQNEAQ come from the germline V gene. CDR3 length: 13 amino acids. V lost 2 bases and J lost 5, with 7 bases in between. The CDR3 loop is CASSLTVDNEQFF. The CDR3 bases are TGTGCCAGCAGCTTAACGGTGGACAATGAGCAGTTCTTC.

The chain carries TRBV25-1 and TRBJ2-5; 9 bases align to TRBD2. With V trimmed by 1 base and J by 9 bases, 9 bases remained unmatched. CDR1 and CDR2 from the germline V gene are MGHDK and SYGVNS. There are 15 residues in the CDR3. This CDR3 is CASSELTSGGGAQYF. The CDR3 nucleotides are TGTGCCAGCAGTGAATTGACTAGCGGAGGGGGGGCCCAGTACTTC.

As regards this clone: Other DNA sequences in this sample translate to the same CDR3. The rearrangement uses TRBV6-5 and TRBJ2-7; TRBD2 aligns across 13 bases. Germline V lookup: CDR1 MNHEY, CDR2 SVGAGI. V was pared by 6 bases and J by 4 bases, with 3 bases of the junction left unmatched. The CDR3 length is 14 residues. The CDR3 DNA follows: TGTGCCAGCAGACCGGGACTAGCGGGATACGAGCAGTACTTC. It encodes CASRPGLAGYEQYF.

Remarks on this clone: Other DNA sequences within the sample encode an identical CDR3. The CDR3 reads CASSEGQGNTGELFF. Here the CDR3 DNA reads TGTGCCAGCAGTGAAGGCCAGGGAAACACCGGGGAGCTGTTTTTT. The V and J genes are TRBV2 and TRBJ2-2; perhaps TRBD1 as D (5 bases). This CDR3 spans 15 amino acids. Germline lookup yields CDR1 SNHLY and CDR2 FYNNEI. Trimming took off 1 base at V and 2 bases at J, with 8 bases between the two ends.

The CDR3 is CASSPSGDDRAHGYTF. CDR3 DNA sequence: TGTGCCAGCAGCCCTTCTGGGGATGACAGGGCCCATGGCTACACCTTC. The V gene is TRBV7-2, the J gene TRBJ1-2; 7 bases match TRBD1. Germline trimming cut 5 bases from V and 6 bases from J; bases unmatched to any gene: 15. Germline V gene sequence: CDR1 SGHTA, CDR2 FQGNSA. The CDR3 contains 16 residues.